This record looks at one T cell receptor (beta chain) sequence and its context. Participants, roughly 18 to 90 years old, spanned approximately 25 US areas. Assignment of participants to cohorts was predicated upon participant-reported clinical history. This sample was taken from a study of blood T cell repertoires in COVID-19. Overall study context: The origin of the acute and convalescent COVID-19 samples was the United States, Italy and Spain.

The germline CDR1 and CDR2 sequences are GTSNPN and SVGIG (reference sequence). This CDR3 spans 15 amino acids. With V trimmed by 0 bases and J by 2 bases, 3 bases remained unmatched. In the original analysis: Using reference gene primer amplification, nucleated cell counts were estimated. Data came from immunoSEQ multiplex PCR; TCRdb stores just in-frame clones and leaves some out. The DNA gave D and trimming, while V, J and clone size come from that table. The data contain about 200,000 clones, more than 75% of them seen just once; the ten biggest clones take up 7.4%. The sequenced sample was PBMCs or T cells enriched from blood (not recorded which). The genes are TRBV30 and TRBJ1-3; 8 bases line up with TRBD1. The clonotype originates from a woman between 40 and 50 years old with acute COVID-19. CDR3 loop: CAWSVVTGAGNTIYF. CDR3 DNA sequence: TGTGCCTGGAGTGTGGTGACAGGGGCTGGAAACACCATATATTTT. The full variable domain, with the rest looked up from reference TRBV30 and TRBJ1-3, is SQTIHQWPATLVQPVGSPLSLECTVEGTSNPNLYWYRQAAGRGLQLLFYSVGIGQISSEVPQNLSASRPQDRQFILSSKKLLLSDSGFYLCAWSVVTGAGNTIYFGEGSWLTVV.